This T cell receptor (beta chain) was retrieved from a study of T cell changes during pregnancy in multiple sclerosis. The J segment lost 6 bases and the V segment lost 9 bases, leaving 10 bases of the junction unmatched. Germline V gene data show CDR1 as MDHEN and CDR2 as SYDVKM. The CDR3 has 14 residues. Generated by immunoSEQ multiplex PCR, the TCRdb table keeps only in-frame clones and is missing some. The table records approximately 50,000 clones, around 92% of them present only once. Sequences were derived from CD4+ T cells from peripheral blood mononuclear cells, sampled in the third trimester of pregnancy. The gene calls are TRBV28 and TRBJ2-1; 8 bases fit TRBD2. This TCR came from a female donor with multiple sclerosis, enrolled in a pregnancy study. The DNA for the CDR3 is TGTGCCAGTCGGAGCGGGAGCATATCCAATGAGCAGTTCTTC. It encodes CASRSGSISNEQFF.